This T cell receptor (beta chain) was retrieved from a study of shared clonotypes between healthy human individuals. Study at large: CD4 naive and CD4 memory each took three plates per donor, while CD8 naive took two and CD8 memory one.

Deep level was the assay's run setting. Original processing methods: ImmunoSEQ only sent back junction sequences with no quality scores, so filtering was done differently. Generated by immunoSEQ multiplex PCR, the TCRdb table keeps only in-frame clones and is missing some. V and J calls and clone size come straight from that table; D and trimming were deduced from the DNA. This repertoire shows fewer than 2.5 million clones, approximately 94% found once; its top ten account for 0.36%. The ends were cut back, 3 bases at V and 8 bases at J, with 16 bases in the middle. Germline V gene lookup returns CDR1 LNHDA and CDR2 SQIVND (reference sequence). This CDR3 is 14 amino acids long.

The source of this sequence is a man between 18 and 29 years old in good health. Some clones in this sample may be carry-over from other donors' samples. The chain couples TRBV19 to TRBJ1-2; the D gene is possibly TRBD1 (5 bases). Sequencing was carried out using naive CD4+ T cells from PBMCs. Sample subset: CD45RA+ positively selected. CDR3 in amino acids: CASSIHNGAPGYTF. The CDR3 DNA reads as TGTGCCAGTAGTATCCACAATGGGGCTCCCGGCTACACCTTC.